The source of this TCR beta chain is a study of cytomegalovirus exposure and HLA in healthy donors. Study outcomes and limitations: Most TCRs appeared rarely, but some public TCRs recurred in many donors.

The CDR3 is 13 amino acids. V was pared by 5 bases and J by 4 bases, with 2 bases of the junction left unmatched. Germline loops: CDR1 MNHNS, CDR2 SASEGT. Clones were sequenced by immunoSEQ multiplex PCR, and TCRdb holds only the in-frame ones, with some missing. The sample consists of about 130,000 clones, roughly 89% of them appearing once. In this sample, this clone turned up once. No antigen is known for it. The sample was PBMCs. This chain joins TRBV6-1 and TRBJ1-1; 9 bases match TRBD1. The clonotype was recovered from a young woman in good health and CMV-seropositive. This chain's CDR3 is CASSLQGATEAFF. CDR3 nucleotide sequence: TGTGCCAGCAGTTTACAGGGGGCCACTGAAGCTTTCTTT.